This TCR beta chain was captured in a study of cytomegalovirus exposure and HLA in healthy donors. Whole-study results and caveats: In vitro, three CMV-associated chains proved specific for CMV antigens. Some public TCRs appeared in many individuals, while most sequences were rare. Researchers catalogued roughly 150 TCR beta chains as cytomegalovirus-associated.

CDR1 is SNHLY and CDR2 is FYNNEI in the germline V gene. V dropped 8 bases and J dropped 12; count of bases not matched to a gene: 3. The CDR3 spans 10 residues. Concerning this clone itself: Its specificity is not known.

Sequencing was performed with immunoSEQ multiplex PCR; in TCRdb, only in-frame clones are kept and a portion is missing. The data contain approximately 300,000 clones, around 87% of them seen just once; the ten biggest clones take up over 1%. The genes are TRBV2 and TRBJ2-4; 8 bases agree with TRBD1. The clonotype was recovered from a woman in her twenties or thirties in good health and CMV-seropositive. The sequencing input was PBMCs. As DNA, the CDR3 is TGTGCCAGCTGGGACAGGACTCAGTACTTC. This encodes CASWDRTQYF.